These 17 T cell receptor beta chains were all obtained from the same sample, sequenced in a study of OX40 agonist ivuxolimab in advanced cancers. Generated by immunoSEQ multiplex PCR, the TCRdb table keeps only in-frame clones and is missing some. The data show 45,000 to 60,000 clones, 65% to 85% seen once. Sequencing used CD4+ or CD8+ T cells sorted from blood, obtained in a trial of the OX40 agonist ivuxolimab. These receptors all come from an adult with an advanced solid tumor such as melanoma, head and neck, liver or kidney cancer.

The chain recombines TRBV5-1 with TRBJ1-2, with TRBD1 matching 8 bases. CDR1 and CDR2 (germline): SGHRS, YFSETQ. The CDR3 is 14 residues long. V shed 4 bases and J 8 bases; nucleotides not matched to a gene: 10. Written as DNA, the CDR3 is TGCGCCAGCAGCCCTGGACAGGGCTCTTGGGGCTACACCTTC. Its protein is CASSPGQGSWGYTF.

The CDR3 DNA is TGTGCCAGCAGTTCTAGCGAGCGAAGCTACGAGCAGTACTTC. Protein: CASSSSERSYEQYF. The V call is TRBV6-6, the J call TRBJ2-7; possibly TRBD2 for D (6 bases). There are 14 residues in the CDR3. The V gene lost 4 bases and the J gene lost 3 bases, with 13 bases spanning the gap. Germline lookup yields CDR1 MNHNY and CDR2 SVGAGI (reference sequence).

The V and J genes are TRBV28 and TRBJ1-2; 9 bases agree with TRBD1. From germline, CDR1 is MDHEN and CDR2 SYDVKM. Trimming at V came to 4 bases and at J to 5 bases, leaving 5 bases not matched to a gene. CDR3 length: 14 amino acids. CDR3 protein: CASSSPGTGYGYTF. In DNA, the CDR3 is TGTGCCAGCAGTTCACCCGGGACAGGGTATGGCTACACCTTC.

The chain combines TRBV5-5 with TRBJ1-6, with TRBD1 as a possible D gene (5 bases). CDR1 and CDR2 (germline): SGHKS, YYEKEE (reference sequence). V lost 0 bases, J lost 2 bases, and 15 bases lay in between. The CDR3 consists of 18 residues. In DNA, the CDR3 is TGTGCCAGCAGCTTGGTGCTCTCGACAGCCGCCTATAATTCACCCCTCCACTTT. It encodes CASSLVLSTAAYNSPLHF.

This chain connects TRBV5-4 to TRBJ2-1; the D is unclear. CDR1 is SGHNT and CDR2 is YYREEE in the germline V gene (reference sequence). Trimming shortened V by 6 bases and J by 10 bases, and 17 bases separated the two germline ends. This CDR3 is 13 amino acids long. The CDR3 DNA reads as TGTGCCAGCACCGTGCTGTCCTCCAGGGAGCAGTTCTTC. Translating it yields CASTVLSSREQFF.

The chain combines TRBV4-1 with TRBJ1-1; D gene uncertain. Germline V lookup: CDR1 MGHRA, CDR2 YSYEKL. The CDR3 is 14 amino acids. The V end lost 2 bases, the J end lost 2 bases, and 9 bases lay between the germline ends. The CDR3 nucleotides read TGCGCCAGCAGCCAATCCCCCGTAAACACTGAAGCTTTCTTT. Residues: CASSQSPVNTEAFF.

The chain has TRBV7-8 and TRBJ2-2; no clear D gene. The germline V gene has CDR1 SGHVS and CDR2 FQNEAQ. V lost 3 bases and J 5 bases, leaving 4 bases between the germline ends. This CDR3 has 12 residues. This CDR3 is CASSLLTGELFF. In DNA, the CDR3 is TGTGCCAGCAGCTTGCTAACCGGGGAGCTGTTTTTT.

V usage is TRBV10-2 and J usage is TRBJ1-5, with a tentative D call TRBD1 (6 bases). This CDR3 contains 14 residues. The V gene's germline CDR1 is WSHSY and CDR2 SAAADI. The V end lost 6 bases, the J end lost 4 bases, and 13 bases lay between the germline ends. Here the CDR3 DNA reads TGCGCCAGCAGCCCAACAGGGAGTAATCAGCCCCAGCATTTT. Protein product: CASSPTGSNQPQHF.

The J gene is TRBJ2-5, the V gene TRBV11-2; 7 bases match TRBD1. V gave up 4 bases and J gave up 4 bases; unmatched junction bases: 12. The CDR3 contains 16 residues. Germline CDR1 and CDR2: SGHAT and FQNNGV. The CDR3 DNA is TGTGCCAGCAGCTCCCGTCCGGGACAGACAAGAGAGACCCAGTACTTC. It specifies CASSSRPGQTRETQYF.

The chain combines TRBV19 with TRBJ2-3, with D unresolved. Per germline, CDR1 LNHDA and CDR2 SQIVND (reference sequence). V was trimmed by 9 bases and J by 0 bases, leaving 10 bases between them. The CDR3 loop spans 13 amino acids. The CDR3 spells CASGPSSTDTQYF. The CDR3 DNA reads as TGTGCCAGCGGTCCCTCTAGCACAGATACGCAGTATTTT. The entire variable domain, with the rest obtained from reference TRBV19 and TRBJ2-3, is as follows: DGGITQSPKYLFRKEGQNVTLSCEQNLNHDAMYWYRQDPGQGLRLIYYSQIVNDFQKGDIAEGYSVSREKKESFPLTVTSAQKNPTAFYLCASGPSSTDTQYFGPGTRLTVL.

The chain joins TRBV6-5 to TRBJ2-3; 8 bases are a match to TRBD2. CDR3 length: 15 amino acids. The ends lost 5 bases at V and 2 bases at J; junction bases unmatched: 6. Germline lookup yields CDR1 MNHEY and CDR2 SVGAGI. Here the CDR3 DNA reads TGTGCCAGCAGTGTCGCTAGCGGGCTCACAGATACGCAGTATTTT. This translates into CASSVASGLTDTQYF.

The chain recombines TRBV4-1 with TRBJ2-3, with 15 nucleotides matching TRBD2. Germline CDR1 and CDR2: MGHRA and YSYEKL. CDR3 length equals 16 residues. The V segment lost 6 bases and the J segment 3 bases; nucleotides outside the gene matches: 4. The CDR3 region is CASRPGLAGGTDTQYF. The CDR3 nucleotides read TGCGCCAGCAGACCGGGACTAGCGGGAGGAACAGATACGCAGTATTTT.

On this clone itself: The identical CDR3 is also encoded by other nucleotide sequences in the sample. The rearrangement uses TRBV29-1 and TRBJ2-3; unclear D gene. The CDR3 length is 13 residues. The germline CDR1 and CDR2 sequences are SQVTM and ANQGSEA. With 1 base removed from V and 2 bases from J, the gap between germline ends came to 7 bases. The CDR3 region has the DNA TGCAGCGTTGAAGGGCAGGCCACAGATACGCAGTATTTT. Translation gives CSVEGQATDTQYF.

This rearrangement joins TRBV5-1 to TRBJ2-3, with TRBD1 as a possible D gene (6 bases). Germline CDR1 SGHRS, CDR2 YFSETQ. The ends were cut back, 3 bases at V and 1 base at J, with 9 bases in the middle. This CDR3 region has 14 residues. This chain's CDR3 is CASSSGAGTDTQYF. In nucleotides, the CDR3 is TGCGCCAGCAGCTCAGGGGCGGGCACAGATACGCAGTATTTT.

This clone was observed once. The chain has TRBV19 and TRBJ2-1, with TRBD2 matching 13 bases. Germline assignment: CDR1 LNHDA and CDR2 SQIVND (reference sequence). After removal of 4 bases from V and 5 bases from J, the junction contained 5 bases not matched to a gene. The CDR3 has 16 amino acids. The CDR3 here is CASSKLGLAGDNEQFF. In nucleotides, the CDR3 is TGTGCCAGTAGTAAACTCGGACTAGCGGGAGACAATGAGCAGTTCTTC.

The chain joins TRBV6-1 to TRBJ2-6; 7 bases fit TRBD1. Germline V gives CDR1 MNHNS, CDR2 SASEGT. Germline trimming cut 4 bases from V and 0 bases from J; bases unmatched to any gene: 6. The CDR3 loop spans 17 amino acids. Here the CDR3 reads CASSARTGNSGANVLTF. In DNA form, the CDR3 reads TGTGCCAGCAGTGCCCGGACAGGCAACTCTGGGGCCAACGTCCTGACTTTC.

The chain links TRBV6-1 to TRBJ2-3, with D unresolved. The CDR3 extends over 13 amino acids. CDR1 and CDR2 from the germline V gene are MNHNS and SASEGT. V was clipped by 4 bases and J by 4 bases, with 9 bases between them. The CDR3 loop reads CASSAWAADTQYF. As DNA, the CDR3 is TGTGCCAGCAGTGCTTGGGCGGCAGATACGCAGTATTTT.